These 2 T cell receptor beta chains were all obtained from the same sample, sequenced in a study of response to subunit inactivated influenza vaccine. TCRdb redid the calling of the RT-PCR reads with MiXCR, one entry per CDR3 protein. This sample has 300,000 to 350,000 distinct CDR3 sequences; 20% to 25% occur once, and the top ten carry roughly a tenth. This specimen consisted of PBMCs from blood, obtained about 20 months after vaccination. These receptor sequences come from a man in his fifties or sixties who received an inactivated influenza vaccine.

V usage is TRBV29-1 and J usage is TRBJ2-7; 8 bases line up with TRBD1. V dropped 4 bases and J dropped 2; count of bases not matched to a gene: 19. CDR1 and CDR2 (germline): SQVTM, ANQGSEA. This CDR3 has 18 residues. CDR3 sequence (DNA): TGCAGCGTTGTCCTCTGGCGGACAGGGATGCGGGATCCCTACGAGCAGTACTTC. Encoded protein: CSVVLWRTGMRDPYEQYF.

The chain carries TRBV20-1 and TRBJ1-5; 7 nucleotides line up with TRBD1. Trimming removed 5 bases from V and 0 bases from J; junction bases left unmatched: 4. This CDR3 region has 14 residues. Germline V CDR1 and CDR2: DFQATT, SNEGSKA (reference sequence). The CDR3: CSALQGNSNQPQHF. The DNA for the CDR3 is TGCAGTGCTTTACAGGGGAATAGCAATCAGCCCCAGCATTTT.